The TCR beta chain under discussion was sequenced for a study of cytomegalovirus exposure and HLA in healthy donors. Notes on the study in general: In a later analysis, the majority of CMV-associated beta chains seemingly showed HLA restriction.

V was cut by 8 bases and J by 10 bases, with 10 bases left in between. Germline-derived CDR1 and CDR2 are LNHDA and SQIVND (reference sequence). The CDR3 is made up of 10 amino acids. This clone occurred a few times. The antigen is undetermined. PCR amplification relied on 60 Vbeta primers (plus 13 Jbeta primers). Per the original methods: Per a later analysis, the number of unique TCR beta chains was some 80 million, of which some 10 million were shared. Using immunoSEQ multiplex PCR, the repertoire was profiled, and TCRdb retains in-frame clones only, with some absent. Clone size and V and J calls were adopted from that table, with D and trimming inferred from the DNA. The table has fewer than 200,000 clones, about four fifths seen once.

The sequencing input was PBMCs. The V and J genes are TRBV19 and TRBJ2-3; no reliable D call. The TCR comes from a woman between 18 and 29 years old in good health and CMV-seronegative. In DNA, the CDR3 is TGTGCCAGTTATGGCCCCCCGCAGTATTTT. The encoded protein is CASYGPPQYF.